This T cell receptor beta chain was identified in a study of tumor-infiltrating lymphocytes in primary liver carcinoma. Study details: About 3.5 to 8 million productive TCRbeta reads were obtained from the samples, with similar numbers across tissue types.

The source material, roughly 18-31 mg of unsorted bulk tissue, was used to co-extract RNA and DNA. This CDR3 region has 15 residues. The V end was cut by 4 bases, the J end by 5 bases, with 16 bases between. The germline CDR1 and CDR2 sequences are MNHEY and SVGEGT. The investigators made TCR beta cDNA from approximately 0.5 ug total RNA, using a constant-region primer. Libraries of TCR beta came from three nested multiplex PCR rounds with slightly modified ARM-PCR. Investigators reported that the first two PCR rounds, at approximately 11 cycles each, used TRBV1-TRBV30 forward primers with a C-beta reverse primer. One entry per CDR3 protein results from TCRdb running MiXCR on the multiplex PCR reads. Of approximately 74,000 distinct CDR3 sequences listed, around 75% are singletons.

V and J are TRBV6-2 or TRBV6-3 and TRBJ2-3; no clear D. The sample taken for sequencing was liver tumor tissue from sampling region 4. Subset meaning: tumor region T4, right-lateral pole. The clonotype was recovered from an older woman with primary liver carcinoma and hepatitis B virus infection. CDR3 amino acids: CASSCGGSHIDTQYF. As DNA, the CDR3 is TGTGCCAGCAGTTGCGGTGGGTCTCATATAGATACGCAGTATTTT.